This entry is about one TCR beta chain. The antigen it binds to is not known. No much larger clonotype is one base removed from it; base qualities were not supplied. The data stem from a study of T cell repertoires in cytomegalovirus infection (dated by TCRdb to the late 2010s). About the full investigation: Donor HLA type was relevant to the analysis, because carriage of CMV infection together with the matching HLA type was indicated by public TCR beta signatures. Here is what the overall study found, with its caveats: Carriers of CMV infection plus the relevant HLA type were discriminated by the cumulative frequency of public TCR beta family members in the study cohort and in an independent approximately 360-donor cohort. In the ex vivo response, HLA-C-restricted CMV-specific TCR beta clonotypes were dominant, and in two of eight donors the single most frequent clonotype came from this HLA-C-restricted group.

CDR1 MNHEY and CDR2 SVGAGI were looked up in the germline V gene. The CDR3 sequence holds 15 residues, the cysteine and phenylalanine included. The DNA shown is the 45-base CDR3, in frame from base 1. The V and J ends are trimmed by 2 bases and 5 bases, leaving 15 bases between them. Sequenced on an Illumina HiSeq 1500. TCRdb reanalyzed the raw reads on its own, using fastp at Q25 for trimming and MiXCR for clone calling, and kept in-frame beta chains. When rows share a CDR3 protein, they turn into one entry using the most common DNA and genes. In this sample the table shows around 440,000 distinct CDR3 sequences, around 11% of which occur a single time. Roughly 10% of the sample goes to the ten largest clones.

Here the chain combines TRBV6-5 and TRBJ1-2; TRBD1 is possibly the D segment (5 matching bases). The sequence came from a human donor in good health (CMV status not recorded). Some clones in this sample may be carry-over from other donors' samples. The sample comprised PBMCs. The CDR3 sequence is CASSYPGPVGYGYTF. The DNA is as follows: TGTGCCAGCAGTTACCCGGGGCCCGTTGGATATGGCTACACCTTC.